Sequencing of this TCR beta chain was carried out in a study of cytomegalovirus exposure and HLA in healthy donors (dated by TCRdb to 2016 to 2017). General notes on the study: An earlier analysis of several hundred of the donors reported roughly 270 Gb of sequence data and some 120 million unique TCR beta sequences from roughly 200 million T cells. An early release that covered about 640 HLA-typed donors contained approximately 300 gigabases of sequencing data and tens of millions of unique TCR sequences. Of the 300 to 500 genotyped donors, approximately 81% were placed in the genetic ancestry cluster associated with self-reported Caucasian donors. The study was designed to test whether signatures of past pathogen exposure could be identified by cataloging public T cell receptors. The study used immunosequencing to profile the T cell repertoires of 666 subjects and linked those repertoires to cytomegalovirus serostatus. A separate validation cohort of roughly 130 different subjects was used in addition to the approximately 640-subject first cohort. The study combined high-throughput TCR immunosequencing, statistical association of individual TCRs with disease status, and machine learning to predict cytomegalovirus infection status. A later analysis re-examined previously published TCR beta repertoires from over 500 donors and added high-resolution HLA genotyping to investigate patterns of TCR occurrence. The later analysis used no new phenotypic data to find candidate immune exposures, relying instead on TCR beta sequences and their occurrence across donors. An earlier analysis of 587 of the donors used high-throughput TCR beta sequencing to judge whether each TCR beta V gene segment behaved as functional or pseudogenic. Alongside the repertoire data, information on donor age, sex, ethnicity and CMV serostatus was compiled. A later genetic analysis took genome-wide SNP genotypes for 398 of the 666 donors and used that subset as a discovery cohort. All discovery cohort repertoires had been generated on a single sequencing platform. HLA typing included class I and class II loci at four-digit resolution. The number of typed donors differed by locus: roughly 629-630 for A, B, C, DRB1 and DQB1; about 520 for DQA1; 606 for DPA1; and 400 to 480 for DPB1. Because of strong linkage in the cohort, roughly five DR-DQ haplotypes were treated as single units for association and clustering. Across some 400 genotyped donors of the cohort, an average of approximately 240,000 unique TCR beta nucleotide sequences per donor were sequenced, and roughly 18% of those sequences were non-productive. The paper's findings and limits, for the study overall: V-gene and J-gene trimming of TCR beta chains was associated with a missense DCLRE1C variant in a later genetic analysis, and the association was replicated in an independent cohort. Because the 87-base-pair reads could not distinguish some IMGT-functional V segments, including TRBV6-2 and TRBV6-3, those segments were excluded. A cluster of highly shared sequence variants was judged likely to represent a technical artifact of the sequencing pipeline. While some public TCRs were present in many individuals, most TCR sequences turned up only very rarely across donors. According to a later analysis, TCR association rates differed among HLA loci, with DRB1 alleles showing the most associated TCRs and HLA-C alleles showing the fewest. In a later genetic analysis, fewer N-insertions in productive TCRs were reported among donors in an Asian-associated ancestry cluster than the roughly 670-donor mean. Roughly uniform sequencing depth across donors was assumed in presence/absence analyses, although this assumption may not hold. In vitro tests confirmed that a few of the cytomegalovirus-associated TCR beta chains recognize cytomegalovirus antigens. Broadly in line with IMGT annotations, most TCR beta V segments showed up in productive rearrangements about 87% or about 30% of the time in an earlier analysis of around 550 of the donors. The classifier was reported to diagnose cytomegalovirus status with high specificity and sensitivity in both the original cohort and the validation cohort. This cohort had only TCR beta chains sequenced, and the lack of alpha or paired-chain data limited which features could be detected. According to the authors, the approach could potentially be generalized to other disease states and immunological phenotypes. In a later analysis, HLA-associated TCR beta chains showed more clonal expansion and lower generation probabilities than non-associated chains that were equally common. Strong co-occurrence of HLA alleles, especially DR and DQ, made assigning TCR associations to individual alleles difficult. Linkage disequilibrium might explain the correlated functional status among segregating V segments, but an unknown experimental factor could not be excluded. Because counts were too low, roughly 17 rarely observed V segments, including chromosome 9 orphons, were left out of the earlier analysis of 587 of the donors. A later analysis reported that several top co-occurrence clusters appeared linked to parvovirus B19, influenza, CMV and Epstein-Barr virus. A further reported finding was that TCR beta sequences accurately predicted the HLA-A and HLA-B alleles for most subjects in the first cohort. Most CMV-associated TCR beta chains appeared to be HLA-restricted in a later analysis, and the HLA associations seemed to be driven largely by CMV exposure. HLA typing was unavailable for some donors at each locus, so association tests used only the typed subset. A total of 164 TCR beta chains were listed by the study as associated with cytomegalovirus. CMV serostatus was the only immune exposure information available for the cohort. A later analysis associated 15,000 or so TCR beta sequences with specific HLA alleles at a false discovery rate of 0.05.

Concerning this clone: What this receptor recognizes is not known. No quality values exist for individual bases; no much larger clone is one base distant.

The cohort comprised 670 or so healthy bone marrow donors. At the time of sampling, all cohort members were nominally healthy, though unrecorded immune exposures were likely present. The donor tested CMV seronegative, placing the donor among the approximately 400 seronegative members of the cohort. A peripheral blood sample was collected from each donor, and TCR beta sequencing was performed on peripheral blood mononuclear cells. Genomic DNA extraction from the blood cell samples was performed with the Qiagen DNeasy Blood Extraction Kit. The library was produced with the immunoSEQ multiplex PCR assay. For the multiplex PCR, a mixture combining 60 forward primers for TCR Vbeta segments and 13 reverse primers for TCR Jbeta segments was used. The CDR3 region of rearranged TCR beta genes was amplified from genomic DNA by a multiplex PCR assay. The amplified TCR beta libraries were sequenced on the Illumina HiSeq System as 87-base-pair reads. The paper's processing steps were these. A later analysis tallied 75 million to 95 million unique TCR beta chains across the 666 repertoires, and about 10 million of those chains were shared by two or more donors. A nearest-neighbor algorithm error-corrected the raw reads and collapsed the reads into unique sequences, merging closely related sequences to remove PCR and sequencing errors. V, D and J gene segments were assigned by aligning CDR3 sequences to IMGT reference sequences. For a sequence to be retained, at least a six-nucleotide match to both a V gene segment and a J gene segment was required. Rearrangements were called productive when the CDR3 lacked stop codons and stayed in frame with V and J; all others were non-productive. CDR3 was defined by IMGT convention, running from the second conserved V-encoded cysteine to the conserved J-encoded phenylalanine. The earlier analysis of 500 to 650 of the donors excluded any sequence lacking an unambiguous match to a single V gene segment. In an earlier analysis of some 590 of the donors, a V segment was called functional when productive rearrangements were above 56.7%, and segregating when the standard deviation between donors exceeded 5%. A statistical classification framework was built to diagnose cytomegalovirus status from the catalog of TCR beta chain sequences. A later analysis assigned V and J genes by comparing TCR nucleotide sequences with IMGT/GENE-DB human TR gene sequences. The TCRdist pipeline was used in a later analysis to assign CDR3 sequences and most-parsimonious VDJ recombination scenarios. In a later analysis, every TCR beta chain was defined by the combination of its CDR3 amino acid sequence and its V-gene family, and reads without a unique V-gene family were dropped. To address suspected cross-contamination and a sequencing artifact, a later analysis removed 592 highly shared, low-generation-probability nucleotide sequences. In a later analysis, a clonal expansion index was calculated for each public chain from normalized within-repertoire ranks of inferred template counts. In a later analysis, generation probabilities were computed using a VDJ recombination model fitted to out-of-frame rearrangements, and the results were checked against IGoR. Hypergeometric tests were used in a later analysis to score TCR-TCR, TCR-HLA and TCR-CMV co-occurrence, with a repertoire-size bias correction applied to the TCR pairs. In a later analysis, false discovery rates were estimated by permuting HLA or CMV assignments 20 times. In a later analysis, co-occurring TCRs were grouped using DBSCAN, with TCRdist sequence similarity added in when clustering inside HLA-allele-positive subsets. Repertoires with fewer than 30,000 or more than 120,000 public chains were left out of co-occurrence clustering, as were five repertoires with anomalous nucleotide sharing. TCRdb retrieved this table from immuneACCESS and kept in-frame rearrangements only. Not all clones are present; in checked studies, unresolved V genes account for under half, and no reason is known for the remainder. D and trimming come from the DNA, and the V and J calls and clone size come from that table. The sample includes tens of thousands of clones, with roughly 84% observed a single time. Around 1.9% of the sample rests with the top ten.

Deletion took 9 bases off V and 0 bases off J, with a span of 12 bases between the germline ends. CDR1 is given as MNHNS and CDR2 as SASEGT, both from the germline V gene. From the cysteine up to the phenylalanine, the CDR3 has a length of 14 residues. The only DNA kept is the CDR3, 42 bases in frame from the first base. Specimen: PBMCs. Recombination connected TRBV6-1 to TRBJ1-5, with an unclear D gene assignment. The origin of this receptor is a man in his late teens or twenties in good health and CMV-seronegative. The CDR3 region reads CASKLGDSNQPQHF. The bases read TGTGCCAGTAAACTGGGAGATAGCAATCAGCCCCAGCATTTT.